What follows are 17 T cell receptor beta chains derived from one specimen sequenced in a study of blood T cells in healthy people across ages. Primers used in a second PCR of about 7 to 12 cycles were a sample-barcoded 5' primer and a J-beta primer mix. TCRdb re-called the 5' RACE reads through MiXCR, storing one row per CDR3 protein. The profile shows some 1.5 million distinct CDR3 sequences, approximately 30% of them singletons. Sequenced: blood. These receptors all come from a woman in her 30s in good health.

The chain links TRBV5-5 to TRBJ2-5; unclear D gene. V was trimmed by 4 bases and J by 2 bases, leaving 18 bases between them. Germline loops: CDR1 SGHKS, CDR2 YYEKEE (reference sequence). The CDR3 is made up of 16 amino acids. CDR3 amino acids: CASSHTPRLLQETQYF. The DNA of the CDR3 is TGTGCCAGCAGCCATACACCTAGGCTCCTACAAGAGACCCAGTACTTC.

This chain joins TRBV30 and TRBJ1-2; 8 positions match TRBD1. The CDR3 consists of 13 residues. Per germline, CDR1 GTSNPN and CDR2 SVGIG (reference sequence). With V trimmed by 1 base and J by 8 bases, 6 bases remained unmatched. The CDR3 region has the DNA TGTGCCTGGAGTGCGGGGACAGGAGGGGGCTACACCTTC. Its protein product is CAWSAGTGGGYTF.

V usage is TRBV29-1 and J usage is TRBJ2-1; 9 bases match TRBD2. Germline V gene data show CDR1 as SQVTM and CDR2 as ANQGSEA. The length of the CDR3 is 14 residues. J lost 6 bases, V lost 4 bases, and 7 bases had no gene match. The CDR3 sequence is CSVVRLAGVNEQFF. CDR3 DNA: TGCAGCGTTGTAAGGTTAGCGGGAGTCAATGAGCAGTTCTTC.

The chain employs TRBV7-2 and TRBJ2-5, with D perhaps matching TRBD1 (5 bases). Germline-derived CDR1 and CDR2 are SGHTA and FQGNSA. Trimming cost V 5 bases and J 3 bases, with 19 bases left between them. This CDR3 has 16 residues. As DNA, the CDR3 is TGTGCCAGCAGCGCCCCCGGGCTAGGGGCAAAAGAGACCCAGTACTTC. This gives the protein CASSAPGLGAKETQYF.

This clonotype was seen repeatedly, ten times or more. The rearrangement links TRBV20-1 to TRBJ2-4; perhaps TRBD1 as D (6 bases). Trimming left V 2 bases short and J 12 bases short, with 17 bases between. The CDR3 spans 13 residues. Germline-derived CDR1 and CDR2 are DFQATT and SNEGSKA (reference sequence). The CDR3 bases are TGCAGTGCTAGATCCCACGGGACACCAGATCAGTACTTC. Amino acid sequence: CSARSHGTPDQYF.

V and J are TRBV7-9 and TRBJ1-3; 7 positions match TRBD1. V lost 2 bases to trimming and J lost 0 bases; unmatched junction nucleotides: 4. The CDR3 totals 16 residues. Germline CDR1 reads SEHNR; CDR2 reads FQNEAQ (reference sequence). The CDR3 region is CASSLLGQSSGNTIYF. In DNA, the CDR3 is TGTGCCAGCAGCTTATTGGGACAGAGCTCTGGAAACACCATATATTTT.

This clonotype was counted at least ten times. The chain joins TRBV6-1 to TRBJ1-5; weak D call: TRBD1 (6 bases). V was trimmed by 8 bases and J by 5 bases, leaving 19 bases between them. The germline gives CDR1 MNHNS, CDR2 SASEGT. The length of the CDR3 is 15 residues. CDR3: CASGLQGYIDQPQHF. For the CDR3, the DNA is TGTGCCAGCGGATTACAGGGATATATCGATCAGCCCCAGCATTTT.

This clonotype has just a few counts. CDR3 loop: CATSRDRLAGNQETQYF. CDR3 in DNA: TGTGCCACCAGCAGAGATCGACTAGCGGGGAACCAAGAGACCCAGTACTTC. This rearrangement joins TRBV15 to TRBJ2-5; 11 bases are a match to TRBD2. The ends lost 0 bases at V and 0 bases at J; junction bases unmatched: 3. The CDR3 runs to 17 residues. Per the germline V gene, CDR1 is LNHNV and CDR2 is YYDKDF (reference sequence).

Turning to this clonotype: One junction end does not reproduce the germline sequence, and a read error may be involved. The genes are TRBV5-4 and TRBJ1-2, with D maybe TRBD1 (5 bases). CDR1 and CDR2 from the germline V gene are SGHNT and YYREEE (reference sequence). CDR3 size: 14 residues. The CDR3 coding sequence is TGTGCCAGCAGCTTCGGACCGGGGCCCTATGGGTACACCTTC. Its protein product is CASSFGPGPYGYTF. The variable domain in full, with the rest retrieved from reference TRBV5-4 and TRBJ1-2, is ETGVTQSPTHLIKTRGQQVTLRCSSQSGHNTVSWYQQALGQGPQFIFQYYREEENGRGNFPPRFSGLQFPNYSSELNVNALELDDSALYLCASSFGPGPYGYTFGSGTRLTVV.

The V gene is TRBV19, the J gene TRBJ2-4; no reliable D call. This CDR3 has 18 residues. V lost 5 bases to trimming and J lost 0 bases, with 20 bases between them. Germline lookup yields CDR1 LNHDA and CDR2 SQIVND (reference sequence). DNA of the CDR3: TGTGCCAGTAGTTGGCGACTGGCCGACCTACTAGCCAAAAACATTCAGTACTTC. It encodes CASSWRLADLLAKNIQYF.

There are a few counts of this clonotype. The junction shows a germline mismatch at one end, possibly a read error. The J gene is TRBJ2-7, the V gene TRBV12-3 or TRBV12-4; TRBD2 matches 7 bases. The CDR3 consists of 15 residues. The CDR3, as DNA: TGTACCAGCACCGCAGCGGGGATGAGCTCCTACGAGCAGTACTTC. It translates to CTSTAAGMSSYEQYF.

On this clonotype: Just one base apart from a much larger clone, this may be a read error. The chain has TRBV9 and TRBJ2-1; the match to TRBD1 covers 8 bases. Germline CDR1 is SGDLS and CDR2 is YYNGEE. The CDR3 length is 15 residues. V shed 4 bases, J shed 10 bases, and the junction held 13 bases outside the gene matches. The DNA of the CDR3 is TGTGCCAGCAGCACAGGGACAGGCACCGTCTCCGAGCAGTTCTTC. It codes for CASSTGTGTVSEQFF.

The table lists this clonotype with many counts. The chain is built from TRBV29-1 and TRBJ2-1; tentatively, D is TRBD1 (5 bases). Germline lookup yields CDR1 SQVTM and CDR2 ANQGSEA. Trimming removed 2 bases from V and 5 bases from J, with 10 bases in between. The CDR3 spans 13 residues. The CDR3 is CSVEMGRNNEQFF. CDR3 coding DNA: TGCAGCGTTGAAATGGGGCGGAACAATGAGCAGTTCTTC.

The V gene is TRBV9, the J gene TRBJ2-3, with 7 nucleotides matching TRBD2. This CDR3 spans 18 amino acids. Germline CDR1 is SGDLS and CDR2 is YYNGEE. The V segment lost 0 bases and the J segment 0 bases; nucleotides outside the gene matches: 10. CDR3 amino acids: CASSVDPGGSTSTDTQYF. DNA for the CDR3: TGTGCCAGCAGCGTAGATCCGGGGGGATCAACTAGCACAGATACGCAGTATTTT.

This clonotype has more than one count but fewer than ten. The genes are TRBV7-6 and TRBJ2-7; maybe TRBD1 (6 bases). V was clipped by 1 base and J by 7 bases, with 17 bases between them. Germline V gene data show CDR1 as SGHVS and CDR2 as FNYEAQ. The CDR3 has 15 residues. CDR3 DNA: TGTGCCAGCAGCTTAGTAGTGCAGGGGCTGGGTGAGCAGTACTTC. It specifies CASSLVVQGLGEQYF.

V gene TRBV20-1 combines with J gene TRBJ1-1, with 8 bases aligning to TRBD1. The junction had 10 bases not matched to a gene; V was cut back by 0 bases and J by 4 bases. From germline, CDR1 is DFQATT and CDR2 SNEGSKA (reference sequence). CDR3 size: 16 residues. The CDR3 spells CSARDQGQVVRTEAFF. As DNA, the CDR3 is TGCAGTGCTAGAGATCAGGGACAGGTTGTGCGCACTGAAGCTTTCTTT.

The gene calls are TRBV3-1 and TRBJ1-1; maybe TRBD1 (5 bases). Germline V CDR1 and CDR2: LGHDT, YNNKEL (reference sequence). CDR3 length: 15 residues. Trimming shortened V by 6 bases and J by 5 bases, and 19 bases separated the two germline ends. The CDR3 DNA sequence: TGTGCCAGCAGGGCAGCTTTGGGGGGAACGACTGAAGCTTTCTTT. It specifies CASRAALGGTTEAFF.